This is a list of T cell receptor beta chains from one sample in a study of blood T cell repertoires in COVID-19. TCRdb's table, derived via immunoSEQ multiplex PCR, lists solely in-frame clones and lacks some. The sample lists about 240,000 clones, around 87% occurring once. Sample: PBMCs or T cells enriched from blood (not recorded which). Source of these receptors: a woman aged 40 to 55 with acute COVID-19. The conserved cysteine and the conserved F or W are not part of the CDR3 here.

CDR3 protein: ASSDGYSNQPQH
V gene: TRBV2

CDR3 protein: SARDGSEQF
V gene: TRBV20-1

CDR3 protein: ASSLPSGSAEQF
V gene: TRBV7-9

CDR3 protein: ASSLAPGTNEKLF
V gene: TRBV7-8

CDR3 protein: ASSSAGQRDTEAF
V gene: TRBV28

CDR3 protein: ASGLELAGGELF
V gene: TRBV12-5

CDR3 protein: ASSVQTGGGYEQY
V gene: TRBV5-4

CDR3 protein: ASSLDGRGNTDTQY
V gene: TRBV11-3

CDR3 protein: ASSPNSFGYEQY
V gene: TRBV11-2

CDR3 protein: ASSDVTGELF
V gene: TRBV2

CDR3 protein: AWSVPGTGGGQY
V gene: TRBV30

CDR3 protein: ASRAQGQPSTGELF
V gene: TRBV19

CDR3 protein: ASSLSADSPLH
V gene: TRBV7-3

CDR3 protein: ASSETAPTLSEQF
V gene: TRBV6-1

CDR3 protein: ASSQQGKVEQY
V gene: TRBV19

CDR3 protein: ASSLGAPTGADTTYEQY
V gene: TRBV7-9

CDR3 protein: ASSYDSLHNSPLH
V gene: TRBV6-5

CDR3 protein: ASSTRDRGNEQF
V gene: TRBV6-5

CDR3 protein: ASTLTRTGLAGELF
V gene: TRBV5-1

CDR3 protein: ASSPDSPNYGYT
V gene: TRBV7-3